Below are 16 T cell receptor beta chains sequenced from a single sample in a study of early T cells in non-severe SARS-CoV-2 infection. TCRdb redid the calling of the 5' RACE reads with MiXCR, one entry per CDR3 protein. The table lists about 72,000 distinct CDR3 sequences, roughly a tenth of them singletons. The specimen was whole blood, collected at baseline. These receptors all come from an adult who was a healthcare worker with PCR-confirmed SARS-CoV-2 infection or an uninfected control (not recorded which).

The chain combines TRBV19 with TRBJ1-5; possibly TRBD1 for D (6 bases). The CDR3 totals 16 residues. The germline gives CDR1 LNHDA, CDR2 SQIVND (reference sequence). V was shortened by 1 base and J by 3 bases, with 13 bases between the two germline ends. The DNA for the CDR3 is TGTGCCAGTAGTATAGGTCCGGGGGGCATCAATCAGCCCCAGCATTTT. It specifies CASSIGPGGINQPQHF.

This rearrangement joins TRBV5-1 to TRBJ2-3, with TRBD1 matching 9 bases. CDR1 is SGHRS and CDR2 is YFSETQ in the germline V gene. Losses at the gene ends were 0 bases for V and 3 bases for J; bases not matched to a gene: 5. The CDR3 covers 16 residues. For the CDR3, the DNA is TGCGCCAGCAGCTTGGTCCCGGGACAGGGAACAGATACGCAGTATTTT. Its translation is CASSLVPGQGTDTQYF.

CDR3 protein: CASSSTGDTGELFF. The CDR3 DNA reads as TGTGCCAGCAGCTCGACAGGGGACACCGGGGAGCTGTTTTTT. V gene TRBV5-5 combines with J gene TRBJ2-2; 8 bases are a match to TRBD1. With 3 bases clipped from V and 3 bases from J, the junction kept 1 base outside the gene matches. The CDR3 loop spans 14 amino acids. The V gene's germline CDR1 is SGHKS and CDR2 YYEKEE (reference sequence).

There are many counts of this clonotype. The chain couples TRBV10-3 to TRBJ2-2, with 8 nucleotides matching TRBD2. Germline values: CDR1 ENHRY, CDR2 SYGVKD. Trimming cost V 10 bases and J 0 bases; bases outside gene matches: 7. The CDR3 runs 15 residues. The CDR3 nucleotides read TGTGCCACCTCTCCGGGGGGGGCGAACACCGGGGAGCTGTTTTTT. Amino acid sequence: CATSPGGANTGELFF.

This clonotype was counted only a few times. The V gene is TRBV5-6, the J gene TRBJ2-3, with 8 bases aligning to TRBD2. CDR1 and CDR2 from the germline V gene are SGHDT and YYEEEE. J lost 1 base, V lost 1 base, and 8 bases had no gene match. This CDR3 is 17 amino acids long. The CDR3 sequence: CASSLRTGGPRTDTQYF. The CDR3, as DNA: TGTGCCAGCAGCTTGAGAACGGGGGGGCCCCGCACAGATACGCAGTATTTT.

Only a few counts were recorded for this clonotype. V and J are TRBV7-8 and TRBJ1-6; maybe TRBD1 (5 bases). The CDR3 covers 15 residues. V lost 0 bases and J 7 bases, leaving 10 bases between the germline ends. Germline V gene lookup returns CDR1 SGHVS and CDR2 FQNEAQ. This CDR3 reads CASSLAPRGNSPLHF. CDR3 nucleotide sequence: TGTGCCAGCAGCTTAGCGCCGAGGGGAAATTCACCCCTCCACTTT. Variable domain in full (rest from reference TRBV7-8 and TRBJ1-6): GAGVSQSPRYKVAKRGQDVALRCDPISGHVSLFWYQQALGQGPEFLTYFQNEAQLDKSGLPSDRFFAERPEGSVSTLKIQRTQQEDSAVYLCASSLAPRGNSPLHFGNGTRLTVT.

The chain is built from TRBV5-1 and TRBJ2-7; 11 nucleotides match TRBD1. The junction had 12 bases not matched to a gene; V was cut back by 4 bases and J by 9 bases. There are 15 residues in the CDR3. In germline, CDR1 is SGHRS, CDR2 YFSETQ. The chain's CDR3 is CASSPAGTGGGVQYF. The CDR3 DNA reads TGCGCCAGCAGCCCAGCAGGGACAGGGGGTGGTGTGCAGTACTTC.

This clonotype was counted a few times. This chain uses TRBV30 with TRBJ2-1; a weak D match, TRBD1 (6 bases). V was shortened by 0 bases and J by 6 bases, with 6 bases between the two germline ends. Germline V gene data show CDR1 as GTSNPN and CDR2 as SVGIG (reference sequence). CDR3 length: 12 residues. DNA of the CDR3: TGTGCCTGGAGTGTCAGGGGCAATGAGCAGTTCTTC. Amino acid sequence: CAWSVRGNEQFF.

The rearrangement joins TRBV21-1 to TRBJ2-4; no check of the table's D call, TRBD2, against the DNA was made. TRBV21-1 is described as a pseudogene. CDR3 length: 20 residues. CDR3 region: CASSTRLAGGPKTAKNIQYF. Written as DNA, the CDR3 is TGTGCCAGCAGCACTAGACTAGCGGGGGGACCCAAAACAGCCAAAAACATTCAGTACTTC.

The table lists this clonotype with a few counts. V gene TRBV7-2 combines with J gene TRBJ1-4, with a weak D call TRBD1 (6 bases). The germline V and J ends were trimmed by 2 bases and 0 bases, with 10 bases remaining between them. The germline V gene encodes CDR1 SGHTA and CDR2 FQGNSA. CDR3 length equals 16 residues. CDR3 sequence (DNA): TGTGCCAGCAGCTTACAGGGGCTAGCAACTAATGAAAAACTGTTTTTT. This sequence encodes CASSLQGLATNEKLFF. Complete variable domain (other parts from reference TRBV7-2 and TRBJ1-4): GAGVSQSPSNKVTEKGKDVELRCDPISGHTALYWYRQSLGQGLEFLIYFQGNSAPDKSGLPSDRFSAERTGGSVSTLTIQRTQQEDSAVYLCASSLQGLATNEKLFFGSGTQLSVL.

This rearrangement joins TRBV10-3 to TRBJ1-6; tentatively, D is TRBD1 (5 bases). This CDR3 contains 11 residues. Germline V gives CDR1 ENHRY, CDR2 SYGVKD. The germline V and J ends were trimmed by 10 bases and 19 bases, with 20 bases remaining between them. CDR3 bases: TGTGCCACCTTGAACAGACAGACTTATCACTTT. It yields the protein CATLNRQTYHF.

This clonotype came up many times. V gene TRBV4-2 combines with J gene TRBJ2-2; 10 nucleotides line up with TRBD2. This CDR3 region has 20 residues. The V gene's germline CDR1 is LGHNA and CDR2 YNFKEQ. Trimming removed 0 bases from V and 7 bases from J; junction bases left unmatched: 17. CDR3 in DNA: TGTGCCAGCAGCCAAGAGCTCCTGGGGAGCGGGGGGGCCTCCGGCGGGGAGCTGTTTTTT. Translating gives CASSQELLGSGGASGGELFF.

The V gene is TRBV6-1, the J gene TRBJ1-2; 12 bases line up with TRBD1. The CDR3 covers 14 residues. After removal of 11 bases from V and 8 bases from J, the junction contained 12 bases not matched to a gene. Germline values: CDR1 MNHNS, CDR2 SASEGT. The CDR3 spells CASTRDRGRRGYTF. The CDR3 region has the DNA TGTGCCTCTACCCGGGACAGGGGGCGACGCGGCTACACCTTC.

V and J are TRBV2 and TRBJ1-1; D not resolved. The CDR3 is 13 amino acids. Germline V gene data show CDR1 as SNHLY and CDR2 as FYNNEI. Trimming removed 3 bases at V and 1 base at J, with 6 bases between. The CDR3 region has the DNA TGTGCCAGCAGTGATGAGACGAACACTGAAGCTTTCTTT. It specifies CASSDETNTEAFF.

In the case of this clonotype: A much larger clone is a single base away; this may be a read error. The DNA of the CDR3 is TGTGCCACCAGTGATTTCCTAGATACGCAGTATTTT. This translates into CATSDFLDTQYF. The gene calls are TRBV24-1 and TRBJ2-3; D is unclear. CDR3 length equals 12 residues. Trimming removed 1 base at V and 5 bases at J, with 3 bases between. The germline CDR1 and CDR2 sequences are KGHDR and SFDVKD.

The chain employs TRBV6-2 or TRBV6-3 and TRBJ2-7, with D possibly TRBD2 on 6 matching bases. Trimming left V 7 bases short and J 1 base short, with 11 bases between. The CDR3 loop spans 13 amino acids. Germline V gene lookup returns CDR1 MNHEY and CDR2 SVGEGT. CDR3 DNA sequence: TGTGCCAGCACGGCGGGGAGTTCCTACGAGCAGTACTTC. It encodes CASTAGSSYEQYF.